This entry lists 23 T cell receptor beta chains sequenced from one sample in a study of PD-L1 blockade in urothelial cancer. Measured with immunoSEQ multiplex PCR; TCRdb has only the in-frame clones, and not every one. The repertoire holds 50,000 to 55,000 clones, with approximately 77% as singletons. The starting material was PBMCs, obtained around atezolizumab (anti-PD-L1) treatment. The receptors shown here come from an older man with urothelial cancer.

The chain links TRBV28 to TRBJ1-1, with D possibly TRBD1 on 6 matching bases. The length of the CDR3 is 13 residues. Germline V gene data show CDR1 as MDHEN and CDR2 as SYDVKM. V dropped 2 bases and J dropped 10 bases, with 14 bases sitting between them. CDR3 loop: CASSLIAGEGAFF. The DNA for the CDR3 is TGTGCCAGCAGTTTAATCGCAGGGGAAGGAGCTTTCTTT.

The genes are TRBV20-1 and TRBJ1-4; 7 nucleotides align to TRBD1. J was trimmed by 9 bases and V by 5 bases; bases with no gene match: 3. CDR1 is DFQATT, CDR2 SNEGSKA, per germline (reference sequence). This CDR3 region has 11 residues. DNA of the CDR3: TGCAGTGCTCAGACAGGGAAAAAACTGTTTTTT. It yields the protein CSAQTGKKLFF.

The CDR3 nucleotides read TGTGCCAGCAGCTTATTAGCAGGGTCAGGGCGAGCCGAGACCCAGTACTTC. Residues: CASSLLAGSGRAETQYF. The rearrangement joins TRBV7-9 to TRBJ2-5, with a tentative D call TRBD1 (5 bases). The CDR3 has 17 residues. Trimming removed 2 bases from V and 5 bases from J, with 21 bases in between. CDR1 and CDR2 (germline): SEHNR, FQNEAQ (reference sequence). The full variable domain, completed using reference TRBV7-9 and TRBJ2-5, is DTGVSQNPRHKITKRGQNVTFRCDPISEHNRLYWYRQTLGQGPEFLTYFQNEAQLEKSRLLSDRFSAERPKGSFSTLEIQRTEQGDSAMYLCASSLLAGSGRAETQYFGPGTRLLVL.

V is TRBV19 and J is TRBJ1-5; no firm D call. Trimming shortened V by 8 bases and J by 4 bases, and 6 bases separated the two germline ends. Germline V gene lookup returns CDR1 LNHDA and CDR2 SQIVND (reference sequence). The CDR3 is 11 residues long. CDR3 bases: TGTGCCAGTGGCGGGAATCAGCCCCAGCATTTT. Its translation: CASGGNQPQHF.

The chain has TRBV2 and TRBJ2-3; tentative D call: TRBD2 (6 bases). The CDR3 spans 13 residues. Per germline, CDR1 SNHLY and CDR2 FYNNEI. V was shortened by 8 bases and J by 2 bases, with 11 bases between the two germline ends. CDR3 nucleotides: TGTGCCAGCGGAGGGGTATACACAGATACGCAGTATTTT. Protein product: CASGGVYTDTQYF.

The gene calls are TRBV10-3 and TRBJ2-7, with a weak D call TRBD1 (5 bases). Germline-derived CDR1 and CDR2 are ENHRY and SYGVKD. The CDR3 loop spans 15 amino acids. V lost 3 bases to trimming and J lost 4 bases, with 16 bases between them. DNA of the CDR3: TGTGCCATCAGTGATCCCCGACAGCCCCAGTACGAGCAGTACTTC. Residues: CAISDPRQPQYEQYF.

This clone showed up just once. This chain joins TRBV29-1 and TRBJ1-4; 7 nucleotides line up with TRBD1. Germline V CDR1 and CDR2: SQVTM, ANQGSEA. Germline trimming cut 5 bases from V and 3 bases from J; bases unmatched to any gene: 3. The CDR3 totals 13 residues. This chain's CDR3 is CSVRQGANEKLFF. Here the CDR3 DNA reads TGCAGCGTTAGACAGGGAGCTAATGAAAAACTGTTTTTT. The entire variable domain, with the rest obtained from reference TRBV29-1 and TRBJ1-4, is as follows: SAVISQKPSRDICQRGTSLTIQCQVDSQVTMMFWYRQQPGQSLTLIATANQGSEATYESGFVIDKFPISRPNLTFSTLTVSNMSPEDSSIYLCSVRQGANEKLFFGSGTQLSVL.

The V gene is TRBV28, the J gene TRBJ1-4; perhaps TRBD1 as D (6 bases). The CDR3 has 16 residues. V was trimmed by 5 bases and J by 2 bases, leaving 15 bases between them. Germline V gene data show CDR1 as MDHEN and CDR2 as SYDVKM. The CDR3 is CASSPGGGRTNEKLFF. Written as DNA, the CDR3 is TGTGCCAGCAGTCCCGGGGGGGGGCGTACTAATGAAAAACTGTTTTTT.

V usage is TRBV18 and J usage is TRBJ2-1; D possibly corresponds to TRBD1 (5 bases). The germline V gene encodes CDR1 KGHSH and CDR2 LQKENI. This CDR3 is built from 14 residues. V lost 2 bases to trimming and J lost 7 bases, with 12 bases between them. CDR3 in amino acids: CASSPRQGLNEQFF. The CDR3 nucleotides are TGTGCCAGCTCACCAAGGCAGGGATTGAATGAGCAGTTCTTC.

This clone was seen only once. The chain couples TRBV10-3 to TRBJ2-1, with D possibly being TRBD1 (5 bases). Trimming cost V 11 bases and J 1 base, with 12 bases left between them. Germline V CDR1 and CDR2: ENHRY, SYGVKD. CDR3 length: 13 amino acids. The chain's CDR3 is CASTRESYNEQFF. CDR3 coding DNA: TGTGCCTCCACCAGGGAATCCTACAATGAGCAGTTCTTC.

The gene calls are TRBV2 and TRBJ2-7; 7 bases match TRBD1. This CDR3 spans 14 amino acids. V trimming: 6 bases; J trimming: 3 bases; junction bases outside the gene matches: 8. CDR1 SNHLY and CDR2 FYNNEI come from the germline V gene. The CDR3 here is CASRETGTHYEQYF. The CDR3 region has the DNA TGTGCCAGCAGGGAGACAGGGACCCACTACGAGCAGTACTTC.

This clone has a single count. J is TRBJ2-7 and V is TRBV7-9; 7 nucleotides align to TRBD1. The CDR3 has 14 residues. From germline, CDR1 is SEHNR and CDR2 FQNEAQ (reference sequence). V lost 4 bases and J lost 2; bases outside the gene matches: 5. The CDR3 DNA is TGTGCCAGCAGCTGGGACAGCTGGACCTACGAGCAGTACTTC. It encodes CASSWDSWTYEQYF.

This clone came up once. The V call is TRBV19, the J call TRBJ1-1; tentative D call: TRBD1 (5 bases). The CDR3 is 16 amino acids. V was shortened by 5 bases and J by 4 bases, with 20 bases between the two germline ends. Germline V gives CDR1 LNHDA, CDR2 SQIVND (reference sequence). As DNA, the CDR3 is TGTGCCAGTAGTCCCCCGGGTCGAGGGGAGGGCACTGAAGCTTTCTTT. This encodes CASSPPGRGEGTEAFF.

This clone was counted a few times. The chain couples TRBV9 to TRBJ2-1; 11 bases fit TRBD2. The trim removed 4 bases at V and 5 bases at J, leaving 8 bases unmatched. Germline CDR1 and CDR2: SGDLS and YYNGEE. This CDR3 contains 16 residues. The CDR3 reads CASSPRLAGSHNEQFF. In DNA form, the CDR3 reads TGTGCCAGCAGCCCACGACTAGCGGGGTCACACAATGAGCAGTTCTTC.

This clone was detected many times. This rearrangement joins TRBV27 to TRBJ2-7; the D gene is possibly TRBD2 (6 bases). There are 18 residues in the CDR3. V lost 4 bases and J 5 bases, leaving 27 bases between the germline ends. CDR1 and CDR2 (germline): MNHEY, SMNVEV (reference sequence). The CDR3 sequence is CASSSGVGWQGRRHEQYF. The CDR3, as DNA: TGTGCCAGCAGTTCGGGGGTGGGTTGGCAGGGACGGCGTCACGAGCAGTACTTC.

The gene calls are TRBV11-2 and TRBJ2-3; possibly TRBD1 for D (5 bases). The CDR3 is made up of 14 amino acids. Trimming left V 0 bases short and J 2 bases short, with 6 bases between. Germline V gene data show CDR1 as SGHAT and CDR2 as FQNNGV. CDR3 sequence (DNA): TGTGCCAGCAGCTTAGACAGGGCCACAGATACGCAGTATTTT. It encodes CASSLDRATDTQYF.

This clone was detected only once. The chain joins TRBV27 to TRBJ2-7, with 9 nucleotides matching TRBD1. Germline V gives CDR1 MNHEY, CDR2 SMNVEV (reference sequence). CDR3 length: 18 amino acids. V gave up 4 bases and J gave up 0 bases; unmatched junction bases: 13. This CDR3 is CASSSLRFTGGRSYEQYF. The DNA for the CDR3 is TGTGCCAGCAGTTCCCTACGGTTTACAGGGGGCCGCTCCTACGAGCAGTACTTC.

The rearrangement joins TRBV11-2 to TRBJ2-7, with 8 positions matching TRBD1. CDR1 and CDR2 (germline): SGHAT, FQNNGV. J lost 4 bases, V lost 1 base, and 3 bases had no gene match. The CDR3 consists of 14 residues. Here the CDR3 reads CASSLVQGAYEQYF. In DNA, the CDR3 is TGTGCCAGCAGCTTAGTTCAGGGGGCGTACGAGCAGTACTTC.

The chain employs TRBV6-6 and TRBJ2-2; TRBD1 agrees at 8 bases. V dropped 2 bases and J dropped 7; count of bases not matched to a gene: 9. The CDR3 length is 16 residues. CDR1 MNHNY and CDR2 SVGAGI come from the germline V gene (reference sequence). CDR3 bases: TGTGCCAGCAGTTACCTGGCAGGGGGCTGGAACGGGGAGCTGTTTTTT. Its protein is CASSYLAGGWNGELFF.

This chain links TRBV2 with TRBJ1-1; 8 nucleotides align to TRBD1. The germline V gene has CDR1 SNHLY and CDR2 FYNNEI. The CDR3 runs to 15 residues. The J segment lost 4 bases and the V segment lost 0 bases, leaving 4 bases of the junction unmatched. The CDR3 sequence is CASSEADRVGTEAFF. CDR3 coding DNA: TGTGCCAGCAGTGAAGCGGACAGGGTGGGCACTGAAGCTTTCTTT. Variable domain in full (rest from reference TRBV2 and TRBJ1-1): EPEVTQTPSHQVTQMGQEVILRCVPISNHLYFYWYRQILGQKVEFLVSFYNNEISEKSEIFDDQFSVERPDGSNFTLKIRSTKLEDSAMYFCASSEADRVGTEAFFGQGTRLTVV.

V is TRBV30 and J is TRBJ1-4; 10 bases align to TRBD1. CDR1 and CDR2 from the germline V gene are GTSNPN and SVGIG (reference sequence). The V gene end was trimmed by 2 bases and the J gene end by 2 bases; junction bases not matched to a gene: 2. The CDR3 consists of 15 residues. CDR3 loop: CAWSPTGGTNEKLFF. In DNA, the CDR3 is TGTGCCTGGAGTCCGACAGGGGGCACTAATGAAAAACTGTTTTTT.

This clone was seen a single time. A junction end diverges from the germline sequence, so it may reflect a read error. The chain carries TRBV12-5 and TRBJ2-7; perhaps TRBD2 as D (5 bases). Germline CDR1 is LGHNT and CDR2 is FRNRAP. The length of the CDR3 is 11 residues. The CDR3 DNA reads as TGTGCTAGTGGTTTGGAGACGAGGGCCATCTTC. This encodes CASGLETRAIF.

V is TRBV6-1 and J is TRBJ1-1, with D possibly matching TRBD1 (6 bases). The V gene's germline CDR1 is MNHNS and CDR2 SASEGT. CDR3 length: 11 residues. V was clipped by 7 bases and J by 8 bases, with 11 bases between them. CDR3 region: CASIDRSEAFF. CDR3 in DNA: TGTGCCAGCATTGACAGGTCCGAAGCTTTCTTT.